This T cell receptor (beta chain) was identified in a study of human T cells and chemical hapten exposure. On the study more broadly: Small discrepancies in pooled library volume mainly accounted for the varying TCR yields per sample. Broader study findings: Among TCRs, those above 1 in 1000 frequency were unaffected by DPC sensitization.

Germline CDR1 is LNHNV and CDR2 is YYDKDF (reference sequence). The CDR3 length is 14 residues. Trimming stripped 1 base from V and 0 bases from J, with 6 bases between. Under the authors' procedure: Between 23,224 and 690,600 TCRs appeared in each sample, and the median stood at 95,638. TCRdb re-analysed the 5' RACE reads in MiXCR, keeping a single row per CDR3 protein. The V and J calls and clone size are TCRdb's, not the authors'. The table has about 140,000 distinct CDR3 sequences, approximately 4% seen once. Total RNA was isolated from whole blood that had not been fractionated. This clonotype was detected many times. Antigen specificity is unknown.

The TCR originated in a female donor in good health. V and J are TRBV15 and TRBJ1-2, with D unclear. The CDR3 loop is CATSRGSTNYGYTF. The CDR3 DNA reads as TGTGCCACCAGCAGAGGGTCCACTAACTATGGCTACACCTTC.